This TCR beta chain was recorded in a study of response to subunit inactivated influenza vaccine. Via MiXCR, TCRdb re-called the RT-PCR reads, giving one row per CDR3 protein. The sample lists roughly 620,000 distinct CDR3 sequences; about 11% were seen once. Trimming left V 3 bases short and J 5 bases short, with 5 bases between. The CDR3 has 11 residues. These records were also assigned to another study, of T cells expressing NK-cell markers. Per that paper: Libraries used 5'RACE template switching adding universal primer site and UMIs. All TCR beta repertoires analysed originated from sorted CD3+CD56+NKG2C+, CD3+CD56+NKG2C- and CD3+CD56-NKG2C+ T cells. There were seven HCMV-seropositive donors and one seronegative donor among the eight sequenced. Unclear, still, was the HCMV specificity of the expanded NKG2C+ T cell clones.

V and J are TRBV12-3 or TRBV12-4 and TRBJ2-7; the D is unclear. The receptor was derived from a man in his fifties who received an inactivated influenza vaccine. This specimen was PBMCs from blood, taken on the day of vaccination. The CDR3 DNA sequence: TGTGCCAGCAGTTTTGACGACGAGCAGTACTTC. Amino acid sequence: CASSFDDEQYF.